These T cell receptor beta chains were read from a single sample in a study of OX40 agonist ivuxolimab in advanced cancers. Profiling relied on immunoSEQ multiplex PCR, and the TCRdb table lists in-frame clones only, not all of them. This table has roughly 100,000 clones, roughly 84% appearing once. The sample here was CD4+ or CD8+ T cells sorted from blood, taken in a trial of the OX40 agonist ivuxolimab. The receptor set was obtained from an adult with an advanced solid tumor such as melanoma, head and neck, liver or kidney cancer. CDR3s include the opening cysteine and the closing phenylalanine or tryptophan. Each record gives: D gene, J gene, V gene, clone size, CDR3 protein, CDR3 DNA. D genes are given only for firm matches. Clone size, where shown, is once, few, many, or a class for clones that have expanded.

NA | TRBJ1-4 | TRBV18 | NA | CASSPGEKLFF | TGTGCCAGCTCACCTGGGGAAAAACTGTTTTTT
NA | TRBJ1-2 | TRBV18 | NA | CASSQEKPYGYTF | TGTGCCAGCTCACAAGAAAAGCCGTATGGCTACACCTTC
NA | TRBJ2-2 | TRBV5-6 | NA | CASSLGYEEDGELFF | TGTGCCAGCAGCTTGGGGTATGAGGAGGACGGGGAGCTGTTTTTT
NA | TRBJ1-5 | TRBV15 | NA | CATSSPGNNQPQHF | TGTGCCACCAGCAGCCCAGGGAACAATCAGCCCCAGCATTTT
TRBD1 | TRBJ2-2 | TRBV9 | NA | CASSVASQGASNTGELFF | TGTGCCAGCAGCGTAGCTTCTCAGGGGGCATCGAACACCGGGGAGCTGTTTTTT
NA | TRBJ2-3 | TRBV7-9 | NA | CASSLRSVGTSTDTQYF | TGTGCCAGCAGCTTAAGGTCCGTGGGAACCTCCACAGATACGCAGTATTTT
NA | TRBJ1-1 | TRBV30 | few | CAWSPNGRPLEAFF | TGTGCCTGGAGTCCAAACGGACGGCCGCTCGAAGCTTTCTTT
NA | TRBJ1-1 | TRBV25-1 | NA | CASSRYTEAFF | TGTGCCAGCAGTAGATACACTGAAGCTTTCTTT
TRBD1 | TRBJ2-7 | TRBV7-9 | NA | CASSRGQGAHEQYF | TGTGCCAGCAGCCGAGGGCAGGGGGCTCACGAGCAGTACTTC
NA | TRBJ1-1 | TRBV5-6 | once | CCRDRLNTEAFF | TGCTGCAGAGACAGGCTGAACACTGAAGCTTTCTTT
NA | TRBJ2-2 | TRBV28 | NA | CASGQPNTGELFF | TGTGCCAGCGGCCAGCCAAACACCGGGGAGCTGTTTTTT
NA | TRBJ2-2 | TRBV9 | once | CASSVRGGLTELFF | TGTGCCAGCAGCGTAAGGGGCGGTCTAACGGAGCTGTTTTTT
NA | TRBJ2-3 | TRBV4-3 | NA | CASSQELADSTDTQYF | TGCGCCAGCAGCCAAGAACTCGCGGATAGCACAGATACGCAGTATTTT
NA | TRBJ1-1 | TRBV6-5 | NA | CASSYLRGGTEAFF | TGTGCCAGCAGTTACCTCAGGGGTGGGACTGAAGCTTTCTTT
NA | TRBJ2-7 | TRBV11-2 | once | CASSFRAVYEQYF | TGTGCCAGCAGCTTCCGCGCAGTCTACGAGCAGTACTTC
NA | TRBJ1-2 | TRBV5-6 | NA | CASSLLRTAYGYTF | TGTGCCAGCAGCCTACTTAGGACAGCGTATGGCTACACCTTC
NA | TRBJ2-3 | TRBV10-2 | NA | CASSALGRGAISDTQYF | TGCGCCAGCAGTGCGTTGGGCAGGGGTGCGATCTCGGATACGCAGTATTTT
NA | TRBJ1-6 | TRBV30 | NA | CAWSVSGGVYNSPLHF | TGTGCCTGGAGTGTATCAGGAGGGGTTTATAATTCACCCCTCCACTTT
TRBD1 | TRBJ2-7 | TRBV6-6 | NA | CASSSSDRYSYEQYF | TGTGCCAGCAGTTCCTCGGACAGGTACTCCTACGAGCAGTACTTC
NA | TRBJ2-1 | TRBV5-1 | NA | CASSLDGPYVEQFF | TGCGCCAGCAGCTTGGATGGACCCTATGTTGAGCAGTTCTTC
TRBD1 | TRBJ1-2 | TRBV5-4 | NA | CASSIDRGYGYTF | TGTGCCAGCAGCATCGACAGGGGCTATGGCTACACCTTC
TRBD2 | TRBJ2-3 | TRBV6-5 | NA | CASSYSKLANTQYF | TGTGCCAGCAGTTACTCCAAACTAGCGAATACGCAGTATTTT
NA | TRBJ2-1 | TRBV12-5 | NA | CASGLTQANEQFF | TGTGCTAGTGGTCTAACCCAGGCTAATGAGCAGTTCTTC
NA | TRBJ1-2 | TRBV25-1 | NA | CASSELGGSYGYTF | TGTGCCAGCAGTGAATTGGGCGGATCATATGGCTACACCTTC
NA | TRBJ2-1 | TRBV27 | NA | CASKFDGLNEQFF | TGTGCCAGCAAGTTTGACGGCTTGAATGAGCAGTTCTTC
NA | TRBJ2-7 | TRBV7-9 | NA | CASSLSSIGAGQYF | TGTGCCAGCAGCTTAAGTAGTATCGGGGCGGGGCAGTACTTC
TRBD1 | TRBJ2-1 | TRBV4-3 | NA | CASSQAGDRVTNEQFF | TGCGCCAGCAGCCAAGCCGGAGACAGGGTGACGAATGAGCAGTTCTTC
NA | TRBJ1-5 | TRBV6-5 | NA | CASSYSRDSNQPQHF | TGTGCCAGCAGTTACTCGCGGGATAGCAATCAGCCCCAGCATTTT
TRBD2 | TRBJ2-2 | TRBV6-5 | NA | CASSIAGGTGELFF | TGTGCCAGCAGTATAGCGGGGGGCACCGGGGAGCTGTTTTTT
TRBD1 | TRBJ1-5 | TRBV27 | NA | CATQKDRAAGQPQHF | TGTGCCACCCAGAAGGACAGGGCGGCGGGTCAGCCCCAGCATTTT
TRBD1 | TRBJ1-6 | TRBV15 | NA | CATSRAEGQRNSPLHF | TGTGCCACCAGCAGAGCGGAGGGACAGCGGAATTCACCCCTCCACTTT
NA | TRBJ1-3 | TRBV19 | NA | CASISVASGNTIYF | TGTGCCAGTATATCCGTAGCCTCTGGAAACACCATATATTTT
NA | TRBJ2-5 | TRBV19 | NA | CASSMEGGGQETQYF | TGTGCCAGTAGTATGGAGGGGGGAGGGCAAGAGACCCAGTACTTC
NA | TRBJ1-1 | TRBV19 | few | CASSQGRMNTEAFF | TGTGCCAGTAGTCAGGGCAGGATGAACACTGAAGCTTTCTTT
TRBD1 | TRBJ1-3 | TRBV7-2 | once | CASSPRQGGSGNTIYF | TGTGCCAGCAGCCCCAGACAGGGAGGCTCTGGAAACACCATATATTTT
NA | TRBJ2-3 | TRBV4-3 | once | CASSRIGDTQYF | TGCGCCAGCAGCCGAATAGGGGATACGCAGTATTTT